The 14 T cell receptor beta chains given below trace back to one sample, sequenced in a study of metastatic and nonmetastatic thyroid tumors. TCRdb re-analyzed the PCR reads through MiXCR. The data contain fewer than 40,000 clones, 33% of them singletons. Thyroid surgery had not been preceded by any treatment in any patient. Sequenced sample: tumor tissue. These receptors originate from a female donor with papillary thyroid cancer or a benign thyroid nodule (not recorded which). Some clones in this sample may be carry-over from other donors' samples.

This sequence joins TRBV18 and TRBJ2-7, with a tentative D call TRBD1 (5 bases). Germline lookup yields CDR1 KGHSH and CDR2 LQKENI. The CDR3 length is 13 residues. V was trimmed by 6 bases and J by 4 bases, leaving 13 bases between them. The DNA for the CDR3 is TGTGCCAGCTCGCCTAATCAGGGTTACGAGCAGTACTTC. This codes for CASSPNQGYEQYF. Full variable domain (remainder filled in from reference TRBV18 and TRBJ2-7): NAGVMQNPRHLVRRRGQEARLRCSPMKGHSHVYWYRQLPEEGLKFMVYLQKENIIDESGMPKERFSAEFPKEGPSILRIQQVVRGDSAAYFCASSPNQGYEQYFGPGTRLTVT.

The V and J genes are TRBV4-3 and TRBJ1-3; TRBD1 might be the D (6 bases). Germline V gene lookup returns CDR1 LGHNA and CDR2 YSLEER. The V end was cut by 4 bases, the J end by 2 bases, with 18 bases between. The CDR3 is 17 amino acids. The CDR3 loop reads CASSLLEQGSTGNTIYF. The CDR3 DNA reads as TGCGCCAGCAGCCTGTTGGAACAGGGAAGTACTGGAAACACCATATATTTT.

This clone has just one count. This chain connects TRBV5-1 to TRBJ2-7; D possibly uses TRBD1 or TRBD2 (6 bases each). Between the trimmed V and J ends, which lost 3 bases and 0 bases, there was a span of 13 bases. The CDR3 length is 15 residues. CDR1 and CDR2 (germline): SGHRS, YFSETQ. The CDR3 bases are TGCGCCAGCAGCTGGCAGGGGACTCTCTCCTACGAGCAGTACTTC. Its translation is CASSWQGTLSYEQYF.

The chain uses TRBV20-1 and TRBJ2-7, with TRBD1 as a possible D gene (6 bases). The V end was cut by 1 base, the J end by 2 bases, with 12 bases between. Germline-derived CDR1 and CDR2 are DFQATT and SNEGSKA (reference sequence). The CDR3 is made up of 14 amino acids. The CDR3 is CSARVEDRAYEQYF. The CDR3 DNA reads TGCAGTGCTAGAGTCGAGGACAGAGCCTACGAGCAGTACTTC.

This chain uses TRBV15 with TRBJ2-7; no definite D call. Germline V gene sequence: CDR1 LNHNV, CDR2 YYDKDF (reference sequence). The length of the CDR3 is 13 residues. The germline V and J ends were trimmed by 5 bases and 0 bases, with 8 bases remaining between them. CDR3 residues: CATSGYSSYEQYF. The CDR3 DNA reads as TGTGCCACCAGCGGATACAGCTCCTACGAGCAGTACTTC.

This chain uses TRBV30 with TRBJ2-7; no definite D call. The CDR3 consists of 11 residues. V was shortened by 5 bases and J by 9 bases, with 14 bases between the two germline ends. CDR1 is GTSNPN, CDR2 SVGIG, per germline (reference sequence). This CDR3 reads CAWGPGVGQYF. The CDR3 DNA reads TGTGCCTGGGGGCCAGGAGTGGGGCAGTACTTC.

The sample holds a few counts of this clone. The V call is TRBV6-1, the J call TRBJ2-3; 8 bases are shared with TRBD1. The CDR3 is 16 amino acids. Germline values: CDR1 MNHNS, CDR2 SASEGT. The junction had 3 bases not matched to a gene; V was cut back by 0 bases and J by 1 base. DNA for the CDR3: TGTGCCAGCAGTGAAGCGGAGACAGGGGGCACAGATACGCAGTATTTT. As protein: CASSEAETGGTDTQYF.

The genes are TRBV10-3 and TRBJ1-3; D may be TRBD1 (6 bases). The germline V gene has CDR1 ENHRY and CDR2 SYGVKD. This CDR3 is 15 amino acids long. V was cut by 11 bases and J by 0 bases, with 17 bases left in between. This CDR3 is CAADNRANSGNTIYF. CDR3 DNA sequence: TGTGCCGCCGATAACAGGGCGAACTCTGGAAACACCATATATTTT.

This clone has only a few counts. This chain links TRBV10-3 with TRBJ1-1, with D tentatively TRBD1 (6 bases). Germline CDR1 and CDR2: ENHRY and SYGVKD. The V end was cut by 5 bases, the J end by 1 base, with 11 bases between. The CDR3 covers 14 residues. The CDR3 DNA reads TGTGCCATCAGTAGGACAGCCTCGAACACTGAAGCTTTCTTT. Protein product: CAISRTASNTEAFF.

This clone was seen more than once but under ten times. The chain carries TRBV6-2 or TRBV6-3 and TRBJ1-3, with D hard to call. The germline V gene encodes CDR1 MNHEY and CDR2 SVGEGT. Trimming cost V 2 bases and J 7 bases, with 12 bases left between them. The CDR3 contains 14 residues. CDR3 nucleotides: TGTGCCAGCAGTTACGGCTCTAAAGGGAACACCATATATTTT. Its translation is CASSYGSKGNTIYF.

This sequence joins TRBV11-2 and TRBJ2-3, with TRBD2 identical over 7 bases. The CDR3 runs to 17 residues. Germline V gives CDR1 SGHAT, CDR2 FQNNGV. Trimming cost V 1 base and J 4 bases; bases outside gene matches: 11. The CDR3 region has the DNA TGTGCCAGCAGCTTAGGCGGGGCGGGAGTACTCTCAGATACGCAGTATTTT. Translated, it gives CASSLGGAGVLSDTQYF. Full variable domain (rest looked up from reference TRBV11-2 and TRBJ2-3): EAGVAQSPRYKIIEKRQSVAFWCNPISGHATLYWYQQILGQGPKLLIQFQNNGVVDDSQLPKDRFSAERLKGVDSTLKIQPAKLEDSAVYLCASSLGGAGVLSDTQYFGPGTRLTVL.

This CDR3 reads CASSLDGDYGYTF. CDR3 DNA sequence: TGCGCCAGCAGCTTGGATGGGGACTATGGCTACACCTTC. The rearrangement uses TRBV5-1 and TRBJ1-2; no clear D gene. V lost 0 bases to trimming and J lost 3 bases, with 6 bases between them. CDR3 length: 13 residues. Per germline, CDR1 SGHRS and CDR2 YFSETQ.

The J gene is TRBJ1-2, the V gene TRBV6-2 or TRBV6-3; 9 nucleotides match TRBD1. V was pared by 6 bases and J by 4 bases, with 6 bases of the junction left unmatched. The length of the CDR3 is 14 residues. Germline V gene lookup returns CDR1 MNHEY and CDR2 SVGEGT. CDR3 protein: CASRIQGARYGYTF. In DNA form, the CDR3 reads TGTGCCAGCAGGATACAGGGGGCGCGCTATGGCTACACCTTC.

This sequence joins TRBV2 and TRBJ2-1; D not certain. Per the germline V gene, CDR1 is SNHLY and CDR2 is FYNNEI. Between the trimmed V and J ends, which lost 1 base and 9 bases, there was a span of 10 bases. The CDR3 spans 13 residues. CDR3 DNA sequence: TGTGCCAGCAGTGAAGAGGCGCGAGGTGAGCAGTTCTTC. Residues: CASSEEARGEQFF.